This TCR beta chain was captured in a study of cytomegalovirus exposure and HLA in healthy donors. V lost 0 bases and J lost 2, with 7 bases in between. The CDR3 is 14 amino acids. In germline, CDR1 is KGHSH, CDR2 LQKENI. The PCR made use of 60 Vbeta and 13 Jbeta primers. The data were produced by immunoSEQ multiplex PCR, yet TCRdb's version contains in-frame clones alone and is incomplete. This sample contains about 140,000 clones. This TCR was sampled from a man aged 35 to 55 in good health and CMV-seronegative. The sample was PBMCs. This rearrangement joins TRBV18 to TRBJ1-2; possibly TRBD1 for D (6 bases). Here the CDR3 DNA reads TGTGCCAGCTCACCACCCGGACAGAACTATGGCTACACCTTC. The encoded protein is CASSPPGQNYGYTF.